The 9 T cell receptor beta chains presented below share a single source sample, sequenced in a study of cytomegalovirus exposure and HLA in healthy donors. The PCR employed 60 Vbeta primers together with 13 Jbeta primers. The method was immunoSEQ multiplex PCR; TCRdb's version includes in-frame clones alone and lacks a portion of them. The sample has about 41,000 clones. Sequenced: PBMCs. Every receptor here comes from a man under 40 in good health and CMV-seronegative.

This chain connects TRBV9 to TRBJ1-1; tentatively, D is TRBD1 (6 bases). Germline assignment: CDR1 SGDLS and CDR2 YYNGEE. CDR3 length equals 15 residues. V lost 3 bases, J lost 1 base, and 13 bases lay in between. The CDR3 is CASSGDIGWNTEAFF. The CDR3 bases are TGTGCCAGCAGCGGGGACATCGGGTGGAACACTGAAGCTTTCTTT.

The chain combines TRBV29-1 with TRBJ2-2; D possibly corresponds to TRBD2 (5 bases). CDR1 is SQVTM and CDR2 is ANQGSEA in the germline V gene. The V and J ends lost 1 base and 6 bases respectively, with 6 bases between them. This CDR3 region has 12 residues. This chain's CDR3 is CSVEGGSGELFF. The DNA for the CDR3 is TGCAGCGTTGAAGGAGGGTCCGGGGAGCTGTTTTTT.

The chain has TRBV15 and TRBJ1-5; 7 bases agree with TRBD1. The CDR3 has 14 amino acids. CDR1 is LNHNV and CDR2 is YYDKDF in the germline V gene (reference sequence). V was pared by 8 bases and J by 1 base, with 5 bases of the junction left unmatched. CDR3 DNA: TGTGCCACCGGGGACAGTTGGAGCAATCAGCCCCAGCATTTT. Protein sequence: CATGDSWSNQPQHF.

The chain carries TRBV5-8 and TRBJ1-6; D gene uncertain. V was clipped by 5 bases and J by 3 bases, with 21 bases between them. From germline, CDR1 is SGHTS and CDR2 YDEGEE. CDR3 size: 18 residues. CDR3 in DNA: TGTGCCAGCAGTCTGACCCGGGAAAGGACCCTCTATAATTCACCCCTCCACTTT. This codes for CASSLTRERTLYNSPLHF. The full variable domain, rest sourced from reference TRBV5-8 and TRBJ1-6, is EAGVTQSPTHLIKTRGQQATLRCSPISGHTSVYWYQQALGLGLQFLLWYDEGEERNRGNFPPRFSGRQFPNYSSELNVNALELEDSALYLCASSLTRERTLYNSPLHFGNGTRLTVT.

This chain connects TRBV6-5 to TRBJ2-3; 8 bases match TRBD1. Germline V gene data show CDR1 as MNHEY and CDR2 as SVGAGI. V lost 6 bases to trimming and J lost 6 bases; unmatched junction nucleotides: 11. The CDR3 has 15 residues. CDR3 loop: CASSTLTGGRDTQYF. The CDR3 bases are TGTGCCAGCAGCACCCTTACAGGGGGTCGGGATACGCAGTATTTT.

V is TRBV10-3 and J is TRBJ2-7; 12 bases map to TRBD2. The CDR3 is made up of 15 amino acids. V lost 0 bases to trimming and J lost 7 bases; unmatched junction nucleotides: 4. CDR1 and CDR2 from the germline V gene are ENHRY and SYGVKD. Here the CDR3 reads CAISESRLAGGEQYF. CDR3 sequence (DNA): TGTGCCATCAGTGAGTCGAGGCTAGCGGGAGGGGAGCAGTACTTC.

The chain carries TRBV5-1 and TRBJ2-7; maybe TRBD1 (6 bases). This CDR3 has 15 amino acids. Germline CDR1 SGHRS, CDR2 YFSETQ. V dropped 0 bases and J dropped 3 bases, with 13 bases sitting between them. The CDR3 here is CASSLGGQGLYEQYF. The DNA for the CDR3 is TGCGCCAGCAGCTTGGGAGGCCAGGGGCTCTACGAGCAGTACTTC.

V usage is TRBV4-2 and J usage is TRBJ2-1; a weak D match, TRBD2 (6 bases). The CDR3 sequence is 15 residues long. Germline CDR1 LGHNA, CDR2 YNFKEQ. The V gene lost 0 bases and the J gene lost 5 bases, with 11 bases spanning the gap. DNA for the CDR3: TGTGCCAGCAGCCAAGATTGGGGAGGCGACAATGAGCAGTTCTTC. Its protein is CASSQDWGGDNEQFF.

V usage is TRBV4-1 and J usage is TRBJ2-7, with a possible D match to TRBD2 (6 bases). This CDR3 comprises 15 residues. Germline V CDR1 and CDR2: MGHRA, YSYEKL. Trimming left V 0 bases short and J 4 bases short, with 13 bases between. CDR3: CASSQEGDWMYEQYF. CDR3 nucleotides: TGCGCCAGCAGCCAAGAAGGGGACTGGATGTACGAGCAGTACTTC.